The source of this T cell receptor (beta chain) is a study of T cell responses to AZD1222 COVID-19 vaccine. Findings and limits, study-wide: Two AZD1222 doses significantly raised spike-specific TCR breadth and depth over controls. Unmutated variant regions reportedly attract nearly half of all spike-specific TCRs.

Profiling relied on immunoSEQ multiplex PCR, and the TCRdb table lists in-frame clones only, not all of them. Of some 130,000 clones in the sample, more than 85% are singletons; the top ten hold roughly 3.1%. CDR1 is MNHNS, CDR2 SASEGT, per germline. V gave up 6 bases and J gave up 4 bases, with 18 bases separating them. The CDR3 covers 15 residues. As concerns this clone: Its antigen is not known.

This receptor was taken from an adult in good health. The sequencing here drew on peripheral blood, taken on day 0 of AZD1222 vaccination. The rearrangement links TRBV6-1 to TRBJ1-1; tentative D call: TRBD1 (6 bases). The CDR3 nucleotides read TGTGCCAGCAGCCTGGAAACAGGGTTGGGCACTGAAGCTTTCTTT. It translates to CASSLETGLGTEAFF.